The 27 T cell receptor beta chains in this list originate from one sample, sequenced in a study of CD8 T cells in ankylosing spondylitis (dated by TCRdb to the late 2010s). Libraries were built with 5' RACE. The reads were generated on an Illumina HiSeq 2500. Clones were called with MiXCR by TCRdb after fastp trimmed the public reads at Q25, and only in-frame beta chains were retained. Rows with a matching CDR3 protein are joined into one entry that keeps the most common DNA and genes. This sample gives about 92,000 distinct CDR3 sequences in total; approximately 9% of them show up just once. Under 6% of the sample goes to the ten largest clones. The specimen sequenced was blood, either unsorted or a sorted T cell fraction (not recorded which). These receptor sequences come from a male donor with ankylosing spondylitis or in good health (not recorded which).

This clonotype was observed at least ten times. This chain uses TRBV6-2 or TRBV6-3 with TRBJ2-5, with 9 positions matching TRBD2. The CDR3 is made up of 14 amino acids. Trimming removed 7 bases from V and 2 bases from J; junction bases left unmatched: 5. Germline assignment: CDR1 MNHEY and CDR2 SVGEGT. As DNA, the CDR3 is TGTGCCAGCACCCAGCGGGGGGAACAAGAGACCCAGTACTTC. Protein product: CASTQRGEQETQYF.

In this sample, this clonotype turned up many times. The chain combines TRBV7-2 with TRBJ2-1, with D unresolved. CDR3 length equals 14 residues. Germline values: CDR1 SGHTA, CDR2 FQGNSA. V was trimmed by 5 bases and J by 10 bases, leaving 18 bases between them. The CDR3 DNA reads TGTGCCAGCAGCACGGTAGCCCCCCTAGGAGAGCAGTTCTTC. Translating gives CASSTVAPLGEQFF.

This clonotype came up many times. The rearrangement links TRBV29-1 to TRBJ2-7, with D possibly being TRBD1 (6 bases). Germline V gene lookup returns CDR1 SQVTM and CDR2 ANQGSEA. This CDR3 region has 14 residues. Between the trimmed V and J ends, which lost 3 bases and 0 bases, there was a span of 12 bases. CDR3 sequence reads: CSVDIGGFSYEQYF. The DNA of the CDR3 is TGCAGCGTTGATATTGGGGGCTTCTCCTACGAGCAGTACTTC.

V and J are TRBV28 and TRBJ1-3; 7 bases line up with TRBD1. V gave up 7 bases and J gave up 2 bases; unmatched junction bases: 8. The CDR3 is 15 residues long. From germline, CDR1 is MDHEN and CDR2 SYDVKM. The CDR3 loop reads CASKTGTATGNTIYF. The CDR3 nucleotides are TGTGCCAGCAAAACCGGGACAGCCACTGGAAACACCATATATTTT.

Note on this clonotype: With a much larger clone just one base away, this may be a read error. The chain carries TRBV5-1 and TRBJ2-2; tentatively, D is TRBD1 or TRBD2 (5 bases each). Germline-derived CDR1 and CDR2 are SGHRS and YFSETQ. The germline V and J ends were trimmed by 8 bases and 0 bases, with 11 bases remaining between them. The CDR3 sequence is 14 residues long. CDR3 DNA sequence: TGCGCCAGGATGGGGGTAACGAACACCGGGGAGCTGTTTTTT. It yields the protein CARMGVTNTGELFF.

In its sample, this clonotype was seen many times. The J gene is TRBJ2-7, the V gene TRBV10-3, with D uncertain. Trimming took 4 bases from V and 3 from J, leaving 4 bases between them. Germline CDR1 ENHRY, CDR2 SYGVKD. The CDR3 is 11 residues long. The CDR3 here is CAISGNYEQYF. The CDR3 coding sequence is TGTGCCATCAGTGGAAACTACGAGCAGTACTTC.

To note about this clonotype: A much larger clone differs from this one at a single base, so this may be a read error. The chain uses TRBV12-3 or TRBV12-4 and TRBJ2-7; 10 bases agree with TRBD1. This CDR3 has 15 amino acids. The CDR3 reads CASSPPGQGTYEQHF. The CDR3 nucleotides read TGTGCCAGCAGTCCTCCGGGACAGGGGACCTACGAGCAGCACTTC.

This clonotype was observed at least ten times. This chain connects TRBV5-1 to TRBJ2-1; TRBD2 aligns across 10 bases. After removal of 0 bases from V and 8 bases from J, the junction contained 5 bases not matched to a gene. The CDR3 length is 15 residues. Germline V CDR1 and CDR2: SGHRS, YFSETQ. Here the CDR3 reads CASSLVLAGVHEQFF. In DNA, the CDR3 is TGCGCCAGCAGCTTGGTGCTAGCGGGGGTCCATGAGCAGTTCTTC.

This clonotype was counted ten times or more. The V and J genes are TRBV2 and TRBJ2-5, with D perhaps TRBD1 (6 bases). Germline CDR1 reads SNHLY; CDR2 reads FYNNEI. With 6 bases removed from V and 1 base from J, the gap between germline ends came to 15 bases. CDR3 length: 15 amino acids. The CDR3 reads CASRTDTGLQETQYF. The DNA for the CDR3 is TGTGCCAGCAGGACTGACACAGGGCTCCAAGAGACCCAGTACTTC.

This clonotype was counted many times. The gene calls are TRBV7-9 and TRBJ2-2; the D is unclear. CDR3 size: 11 residues. V lost 2 bases to trimming and J lost 7 bases, with 2 bases between them. Germline CDR1 and CDR2: SEHNR and FQNEAQ (reference sequence). The CDR3 nucleotides read TGTGCCAGCAGCTTACACGGGGAGCTGTTTTTT. Its protein product is CASSLHGELFF. Combining the CDR3 with reference TRBV7-9 and TRBJ2-2 gives the whole variable domain DTGVSQNPRHKITKRGQNVTFRCDPISEHNRLYWYRQTLGQGPEFLTYFQNEAQLEKSRLLSDRFSAERPKGSFSTLEIQRTEQGDSAMYLCASSLHGELFFGEGSRLTVL.

This clonotype was counted many times. This chain joins TRBV15 and TRBJ2-1; D gene unclear. The V end was cut by 4 bases, the J end by 6 bases, with 7 bases between. This CDR3 has 12 residues. Looked up from germline, CDR1 is LNHNV and CDR2 is YYDKDF (reference sequence). CDR3 protein: CATSMGANEQFF. In DNA form, the CDR3 reads TGTGCCACCAGCATGGGCGCCAATGAGCAGTTCTTC.

This chain joins TRBV20-1 and TRBJ2-1, with D tentatively TRBD1 (6 bases). Germline V gene lookup returns CDR1 DFQATT and CDR2 SNEGSKA (reference sequence). This CDR3 spans 11 amino acids. Trimming cost V 5 bases and J 12 bases, with 14 bases left between them. The CDR3 loop is CSASGEQTQFF. For the CDR3, the DNA is TGCAGTGCTTCAGGGGAGCAAACGCAGTTCTTC.

This clonotype was found a few times. The chain has TRBV20-1 and TRBJ2-7, with D possibly TRBD1 on 6 matching bases. The V gene's germline CDR1 is DFQATT and CDR2 SNEGSKA (reference sequence). This CDR3 comprises 13 residues. Trimming pared 2 bases from V and 6 bases from J, leaving 14 bases between. The CDR3 DNA reads TGCAGTGCTAGATCCCAGGGGTTCGGCGAGCAGTACTTC. Amino acids: CSARSQGFGEQYF.

This chain links TRBV25-1 with TRBJ2-5; 7 nucleotides line up with TRBD2. The V segment lost 4 bases and the J segment 2 bases; nucleotides outside the gene matches: 7. The CDR3 length is 15 residues. Germline V lookup: CDR1 MGHDK, CDR2 SYGVNS. DNA of the CDR3: TGTGCCAGCAGTGTCCCTCTAGCGGTTCAAGAGACCCAGTACTTC. The encoded protein is CASSVPLAVQETQYF.

The genes are TRBV6-5 and TRBJ2-7; 8 bases map to TRBD1. Trimming took 2 bases from V and 4 from J; bases not matched to a gene: 4. The V gene's germline CDR1 is MNHEY and CDR2 SVGAGI. The CDR3 is made up of 14 amino acids. The CDR3: CASSYGQGWYEQYF. As DNA, the CDR3 is TGTGCCAGCAGTTACGGACAGGGTTGGTACGAGCAGTACTTC.

This clonotype was seen repeatedly, ten times or more. The chain couples TRBV12-3 or TRBV12-4 to TRBJ2-3; tentatively, D is TRBD2 (6 bases). Trimming took 5 bases from V and 10 from J, leaving 16 bases between them. The CDR3 has 13 amino acids. The CDR3 spells CASSAGTPQPQYF. The CDR3 DNA reads TGTGCCAGCAGTGCCGGGACTCCGCAGCCGCAGTATTTT.

There are many counts of this clonotype. The rearrangement links TRBV29-1 to TRBJ1-2; 9 bases map to TRBD1. J was trimmed by 10 bases and V by 4 bases; bases with no gene match: 7. The CDR3 covers 12 residues. CDR1 and CDR2 (germline): SQVTM, ANQGSEA. The CDR3 spells CSVGTGGSDYTF. The DNA of the CDR3 is TGCAGCGTTGGCACAGGGGGCAGTGACTACACCTTC.

This clonotype occurred a few times. V gene TRBV12-3 or TRBV12-4 combines with J gene TRBJ2-3; 14 bases match TRBD2. This CDR3 is 19 amino acids long. Trimming at V came to 5 bases and at J to 4 bases, leaving 14 bases not matched to a gene. CDR3 in DNA: TGTGCCAGCAGTCCTACCCAAGGTGGACTAGCGGGGGGTTCAGATACGCAGTATTTT. This encodes CASSPTQGGLAGGSDTQYF.

The rearrangement links TRBV11-2 to TRBJ1-6, with D uncertain. The CDR3 is 19 amino acids. V was cut by 5 bases and J by 4 bases, with 24 bases left in between. Germline values: CDR1 SGHAT, CDR2 FQNNGV. This chain's CDR3 is CASSGGTVRVLEYNSPLHF. The CDR3 DNA reads as TGTGCCAGCAGCGGTGGTACTGTGCGGGTCTTGGAATATAATTCACCCCTCCACTTT. The full variable domain, in which reference TRBV11-2 and TRBJ1-6 provide the parts outside the CDR3, is EAGVAQSPRYKIIEKRQSVAFWCNPISGHATLYWYQQILGQGPKLLIQFQNNGVVDDSQLPKDRFSAERLKGVDSTLKIQPAKLEDSAVYLCASSGGTVRVLEYNSPLHFGNGTRLTVT.

The table lists this clonotype with many counts. Its ends do not fully match the called genes, so a read error is possible. The V call is TRBV6-5, the J call TRBJ1-1; tentative D call: TRBD1 (5 bases). The germline V gene encodes CDR1 MNHEY and CDR2 SVGAGI. The CDR3 sequence is 16 residues long. The CDR3 DNA reads as TGTGCCAGCCGTTACGCCCTGGGGGGAGGTAACACTGAAGCTTTCTTT. Translated: CASRYALGGGNTEAFF.

This clonotype was detected many times. J is TRBJ1-6 and V is TRBV3-1; no firm D call. V lost 5 bases and J lost 10, with 9 bases in between. Germline-derived CDR1 and CDR2 are LGHDT and YNNKEL (reference sequence). CDR3 size: 12 residues. For the CDR3, the DNA is TGTGCCAGCAGCGGGCTCACATCACCCCTCCACTTT. Its protein product is CASSGLTSPLHF. Full variable domain (missing parts from reference TRBV3-1 and TRBJ1-6): DTAVSQTPKYLVTQMGNDKSIKCEQNLGHDTMYWYKQDSKKFLKIMFSYNNKELIINETVPNRFSPKSPDKAHLNLHINSLELGDSAVYFCASSGLTSPLHFGNGTRLTVT.

This clonotype was observed at least ten times. The chain couples TRBV5-1 to TRBJ1-1; D might be TRBD1 (5 bases). This CDR3 is 11 amino acids long. CDR1 is SGHRS and CDR2 is YFSETQ in the germline V gene. Between the trimmed V and J ends, which lost 7 bases and 7 bases, there was a span of 11 bases. CDR3 nucleotides: TGCGCCAGCTGGGGCGGTAGTGAAGCTTTCTTT. Translating it yields CASWGGSEAFF.

This clonotype was observed many times. The chain links TRBV10-2 to TRBJ2-7, with 9 bases aligning to TRBD1. CDR3 length: 13 residues. V was clipped by 6 bases and J by 2 bases; unmatched bases: 2. Germline CDR1 reads WSHSY; CDR2 reads SAAADI. The CDR3 is CASSRDRAYEQYF. DNA for the CDR3: TGCGCCAGCAGCAGGGACAGGGCCTACGAGCAGTACTTC.

Ten or more counts support this clonotype. The genes are TRBV12-3 or TRBV12-4 and TRBJ2-5, with D possibly being TRBD2 (7 bases). This CDR3 region has 17 residues. Trimming shortened V by 5 bases and J by 1 base, and 20 bases separated the two germline ends. For the CDR3, the DNA is TGTGCCAGCAGTCTCTTTGTGGGGGGGCTCTCCCAAGAGACCCAGTACTTC. Residues: CASSLFVGGLSQETQYF.

This clonotype was seen ten or more times. This sequence joins TRBV12-3 or TRBV12-4 and TRBJ2-6; D uncertain. The length of the CDR3 is 15 residues. V shed 3 bases and J shed 3 bases, with 9 bases lying between them. The CDR3 DNA reads TGTGCCAGCAGTTTGGTTCAAGGTGGGGCCAACGTCCTGACTTTC. Amino acid sequence: CASSLVQGGANVLTF.

This clonotype came up many times. Here the CDR3 reads CASRRTSGDTYEQYF. As DNA, the CDR3 is TGTGCCAGCAGACGAACTAGCGGGGACACCTACGAGCAGTACTTC. The chain has TRBV28 and TRBJ2-7; 10 bases match TRBD2. This CDR3 comprises 15 residues. With V trimmed by 6 bases and J by 2 bases, 7 bases remained unmatched. CDR1 and CDR2 from the germline V gene are MDHEN and SYDVKM.

This clonotype is deemed medium-sized (0.01 to 0.1%). This sequence joins TRBV4-1 and TRBJ2-5, with D possibly TRBD2 on 5 matching bases. The germline CDR1 and CDR2 sequences are MGHRA and YSYEKL. V lost 0 bases, J lost 7 bases, and 15 bases lay in between. CDR3 length equals 15 residues. The CDR3 DNA follows: TGCGCCAGCAGCCAAGATTTCGGGAAACTGGGGACCCAGTACTTC. It encodes CASSQDFGKLGTQYF.